Listed here is a single TCR beta chain. Antigen specificity is unknown. Treatment indicated: oral pan-JAK inhibitor, 5-10 mg twice daily. Using a FACSAria, the CD4+ and CD8+ T cells were sorted from the PBMCs. V was shortened by 2 bases and J by 3 bases, with 5 bases between the two germline ends. Germline V gene data show CDR1 as SQVTM and CDR2 as ANQGSEA. The CDR3 is made up of 11 amino acids. This sample is drawn from a study of CD8+ T cells in alopecia areata. Findings and caveats of the study: Tofacitinib delivered significant drops in scalp clonality and in expanded CD8+ clones among the top 100.

Extraction of RNA preceded its reverse transcription into cDNA, which served as the sequencing template. Repertoires were generated with immunoSEQ multiplex PCR, while TCRdb's copy carries only in-frame clones and drops some. In the table there are about 200,000 clones, around three fifths of which are singletons. Sequenced material: CD4+ T cells sorted from blood, taken at week 4, from a patient treated with tofacitinib. This TCR was sampled from a human donor with alopecia areata. V usage is TRBV29-1 and J usage is TRBJ2-7; D ambiguous. The CDR3 DNA is TGCAGCGTTGAATTACACTACGAGCAGTACTTC. Its translation is CSVELHYEQYF.